These 22 T cell receptor beta chains originate from one sample sequenced in a study of early T cells in non-severe SARS-CoV-2 infection. TCRdb re-analysed the 5' RACE reads in MiXCR, keeping a single row per CDR3 protein. Of 100,000 to 120,000 distinct CDR3 sequences listed, roughly 12% are singletons. The source was whole blood, collected at baseline. The receptors come from an adult who was a healthcare worker with PCR-confirmed SARS-CoV-2 infection or an uninfected control (not recorded which).

The chain has TRBV19 and TRBJ2-1; D uncertain. Germline V CDR1 and CDR2: LNHDA, SQIVND (reference sequence). Trimming removed 6 bases from V and 5 bases from J, with 23 bases in between. The CDR3 consists of 17 residues. Here the CDR3 reads CASRRSRRTRGHNEQFF. Here the CDR3 DNA reads TGTGCCAGTAGGCGGTCTCGAAGGACCCGTGGGCACAATGAGCAGTTCTTC.

In this sample, this clonotype turned up a few times. The chain employs TRBV19 and TRBJ2-1; no clear D. V was pared by 4 bases and J by 10 bases, with 14 bases between. CDR1 LNHDA and CDR2 SQIVND come from the germline V gene (reference sequence). This CDR3 contains 13 residues. CDR3 amino acids: CASSRTASREQFF. In nucleotides, the CDR3 is TGTGCCAGTAGTAGAACAGCTTCGAGGGAGCAGTTCTTC.

This clonotype was seen a handful of times. The rearrangement uses TRBV2 and TRBJ1-6; no reliable D call. Trimming stripped 6 bases from V and 3 bases from J, with 9 bases between. The CDR3 runs to 14 residues. From germline, CDR1 is SNHLY and CDR2 FYNNEI. In DNA form, the CDR3 reads TGTGCCAGCAGCCCTGGGAACTATAATTCACCCCTCCACTTT. Translation: CASSPGNYNSPLHF.

This clonotype was seen only a few times. The genes are TRBV28 and TRBJ2-7, with a tentative D call TRBD1 (6 bases). V was cut by 6 bases and J by 2 bases, with 14 bases left in between. The CDR3 runs to 14 residues. Germline CDR1 is MDHEN and CDR2 is SYDVKM. The CDR3 reads CASRGTLGTYEQYF. In DNA form, the CDR3 reads TGTGCCAGCAGAGGGACACTAGGAACCTACGAGCAGTACTTC.

This clonotype appeared a few times. The J gene is TRBJ1-5, the V gene TRBV7-3, with 12 nucleotides matching TRBD1. J gave up 2 bases and V 5 bases, and 13 bases lay outside the gene matches. The CDR3 length is 19 residues. The germline gives CDR1 SGHTA, CDR2 FQGTGA. Written as DNA, the CDR3 is TGTGCCAGCAGCCGACGGCGGGGACAGGGGGCGCTTGGCAATCAGCCCCAGCATTTT. Its protein product is CASSRRRGQGALGNQPQHF.

This clonotype was seen more than once but under ten times. The CDR3 spells CASSEALGRRAEAFF. The CDR3 DNA reads TGTGCCAGCAGTGAAGCGCTTGGACGCAGGGCTGAAGCTTTCTTT. The chain recombines TRBV6-1 with TRBJ1-1, with a possible D match to TRBD1 (5 bases). V shed 0 bases and J shed 6 bases, with 14 bases lying between them. The CDR3 covers 15 residues. Germline CDR1 reads MNHNS; CDR2 reads SASEGT.

The table lists this clonotype with many counts. V usage is TRBV7-9 and J usage is TRBJ2-2, with D possibly being TRBD2 (6 bases). Germline assignment: CDR1 SEHNR and CDR2 FQNEAQ (reference sequence). CDR3 size: 13 residues. Between the trimmed V and J ends, which lost 8 bases and 6 bases, there was a span of 13 bases. This CDR3 is CASVRDLSGELFF. The CDR3 nucleotides read TGTGCCAGCGTCCGGGACTTGTCCGGGGAGCTGTTTTTT.

There are a few counts of this clonotype. The CDR3 is CSAGSSGRTSYNEQFF. The CDR3 bases are TGCAGTGCAGGTTCTAGCGGGAGGACGTCCTACAATGAGCAGTTCTTC. The rearrangement joins TRBV20-1 to TRBJ2-1; 11 nucleotides agree with TRBD2. The CDR3 totals 16 residues. The germline V gene has CDR1 DFQATT and CDR2 SNEGSKA (reference sequence). V trimming: 6 bases; J trimming: 1 base; junction bases outside the gene matches: 8.

In this sample, this clonotype turned up many times. The chain couples TRBV28 to TRBJ2-1; D is uncertain. This CDR3 comprises 14 residues. Between the trimmed V and J ends, which lost 3 bases and 5 bases, there was a span of 11 bases. CDR1 is MDHEN, CDR2 SYDVKM, per germline. CDR3 DNA sequence: TGTGCCAGCAGTTTCATTGGCAGCCACAATGAGCAGTTCTTC. Translated, it gives CASSFIGSHNEQFF. The variable domain in full, with the rest retrieved from reference TRBV28 and TRBJ2-1, is DVKVTQSSRYLVKRTGEKVFLECVQDMDHENMFWYRQDPGLGLRLIYFSYDVKMKEKGDIPEGYSVSREKKERFSLILESASTNQTSMYLCASSFIGSHNEQFFGPGTRLTVL.

This clonotype was seen many times. The rearrangement uses TRBV7-8 and TRBJ1-6; a weak D match, TRBD1 (6 bases). The CDR3 totals 17 residues. The germline V gene encodes CDR1 SGHVS and CDR2 FQNEAQ. V was shortened by 1 base and J by 9 bases, with 19 bases between the two germline ends. CDR3 in amino acids: CASSLERRQGLGSPLHF. The CDR3 DNA is TGTGCCAGCAGCTTAGAACGTAGGCAGGGGTTAGGTTCACCCCTCCACTTT.

CDR3 sequence reads: CASSPSVGLGNEQFF. The CDR3 DNA reads as TGTGCCAGCAGCCCGAGCGTGGGGCTGGGAAATGAGCAGTTCTTC. This chain connects TRBV9 to TRBJ2-1, with D maybe TRBD1 (5 bases). Trimming removed 4 bases from V and 7 bases from J, with 18 bases in between. CDR3 length: 15 residues. Germline V lookup: CDR1 SGDLS, CDR2 YYNGEE.

This clonotype was recorded a few times. V is TRBV7-8 and J is TRBJ1-4, with a tentative D call TRBD1 (5 bases). The V and J ends lost 1 base and 16 bases respectively, with 16 bases between them. Germline V gene lookup returns CDR1 SGHVS and CDR2 FQNEAQ. The CDR3 sequence is 13 residues long. The CDR3 DNA sequence: TGTGCCAGCAGCTTAGATCTTAGGGGAAATAGGTTTTTT. Translated: CASSLDLRGNRFF.

This clonotype was detected ten times or more. The chain links TRBV6-6 to TRBJ2-5; D uncertain. V lost 6 bases, J lost 2 bases, and 4 bases lay in between. There are 11 residues in the CDR3. The germline gives CDR1 MNHNY, CDR2 SVGAGI (reference sequence). The CDR3 region has the DNA TGTGCCAGCAGAGGGCAAGAGACCCAGTACTTC. It encodes CASRGQETQYF.

This clonotype was counted at least ten times. This chain uses TRBV11-2 with TRBJ1-3; D is uncertain. CDR3 length: 16 residues. In germline, CDR1 is SGHAT, CDR2 FQNNGV. Trimming removed 1 base from V and 4 bases from J, with 14 bases in between. The CDR3 is CASSLVVPATGNTIYF. CDR3 DNA sequence: TGTGCCAGCAGCTTAGTGGTGCCAGCTACGGGAAACACCATATATTTT. The full variable domain, rest sourced from reference TRBV11-2 and TRBJ1-3, is EAGVAQSPRYKIIEKRQSVAFWCNPISGHATLYWYQQILGQGPKLLIQFQNNGVVDDSQLPKDRFSAERLKGVDSTLKIQPAKLEDSAVYLCASSLVVPATGNTIYFGEGSWLTVV.

This clonotype was seen more than once but under ten times. The rearrangement joins TRBV18 to TRBJ2-7, with a possible D match to TRBD2 (6 bases). Trimming pared 3 bases from V and 0 bases from J, leaving 12 bases between. Germline CDR1 reads KGHSH; CDR2 reads LQKENI. This CDR3 comprises 15 residues. DNA of the CDR3: TGTGCCAGCTCACCCTTCGGGGGAGGCTCCTACGAGCAGTACTTC. Residues: CASSPFGGGSYEQYF.

This clonotype has just a few counts. The rearrangement joins TRBV20-1 to TRBJ1-2; possible D gene TRBD1, 6 bases. The CDR3 runs to 15 residues. The V end lost 3 bases, the J end lost 4 bases, and 18 bases lay between the germline ends. Germline loops: CDR1 DFQATT, CDR2 SNEGSKA (reference sequence). The CDR3 loop is CSARIQGEEFYGYTF. CDR3 bases: TGCAGTGCTAGGATACAGGGAGAGGAGTTCTATGGCTACACCTTC.

The chain carries TRBV7-8 and TRBJ2-7; D is perhaps TRBD1 (5 bases). The CDR3 covers 12 residues. Germline V CDR1 and CDR2: SGHVS, FQNEAQ. V lost 1 base and J 10 bases, leaving 11 bases between the germline ends. The CDR3 DNA sequence: TGTGCCAGCAGCTTAGGGGAAGGGGTTCAGTACTTC. This codes for CASSLGEGVQYF. Combining the CDR3 with reference TRBV7-8 and TRBJ2-7 gives the whole variable domain GAGVSQSPRYKVAKRGQDVALRCDPISGHVSLFWYQQALGQGPEFLTYFQNEAQLDKSGLPSDRFFAERPEGSVSTLKIQRTQQEDSAVYLCASSLGEGVQYFGPGTRLTVT.

This clonotype has just a few counts. The chain couples TRBV7-6 to TRBJ2-1; either TRBD1 or TRBD2 may supply D (6 bases each). V was pared by 6 bases and J by 9 bases, with 21 bases between. This CDR3 has 15 amino acids. CDR1 and CDR2 from the germline V gene are SGHVS and FNYEAQ. The CDR3 loop reads CASSSPGTRGGEQFF. For the CDR3, the DNA is TGTGCCAGCAGTTCACCCGGGACTCGAGGGGGTGAGCAGTTCTTC.

On this clonotype: The CDR3 end shows no conserved phenylalanine or tryptophan, and so a read error is likely. J is TRBJ1-1 and V is TRBV10-1; perhaps TRBD1 as D (5 bases). The CDR3 spans 15 residues. The germline gives CDR1 WNHNN, CDR2 SYGVQD (reference sequence). Trimming cost V 3 bases and J 3 bases, with 14 bases left between them. CDR3 coding DNA: TGCGCCAGCAGTGAAAATCAGGGTACGGACACTGAAGCTTTCTAT. Its protein is CASSENQGTDTEAFY.

This sequence joins TRBV19 and TRBJ1-5; D not resolved. Germline V gene lookup returns CDR1 LNHDA and CDR2 SQIVND (reference sequence). This CDR3 region has 16 residues. With 0 bases removed from V and 0 bases from J, the gap between germline ends came to 9 bases. The CDR3 sequence: CASSIETAYSNQPQHF. For the CDR3, the DNA is TGTGCCAGTAGTATAGAAACAGCTTATAGCAATCAGCCCCAGCATTTT.

The CDR3 protein is CSARGSSTDTQYF. In nucleotides, the CDR3 is TGCAGTGCCCGGGGTAGTAGCACAGATACGCAGTATTTT. This chain uses TRBV20-1 with TRBJ2-3; TRBD2 is a possible D gene (5 bases). Trimming shortened V by 6 bases and J by 0 bases, and 10 bases separated the two germline ends. Looked up from germline, CDR1 is DFQATT and CDR2 is SNEGSKA (reference sequence). The CDR3 length is 13 residues.

There are many counts of this clonotype. This rearrangement joins TRBV2 to TRBJ1-1, with D perhaps TRBD1 (5 bases). This CDR3 has 13 amino acids. Germline loops: CDR1 SNHLY, CDR2 FYNNEI. V was pared by 7 bases and J by 3 bases, with 12 bases between. For the CDR3, the DNA is TGTGCCAGCACCCAATCGGGGGACACTGAAGCTTTCTTT. This gives the protein CASTQSGDTEAFF.